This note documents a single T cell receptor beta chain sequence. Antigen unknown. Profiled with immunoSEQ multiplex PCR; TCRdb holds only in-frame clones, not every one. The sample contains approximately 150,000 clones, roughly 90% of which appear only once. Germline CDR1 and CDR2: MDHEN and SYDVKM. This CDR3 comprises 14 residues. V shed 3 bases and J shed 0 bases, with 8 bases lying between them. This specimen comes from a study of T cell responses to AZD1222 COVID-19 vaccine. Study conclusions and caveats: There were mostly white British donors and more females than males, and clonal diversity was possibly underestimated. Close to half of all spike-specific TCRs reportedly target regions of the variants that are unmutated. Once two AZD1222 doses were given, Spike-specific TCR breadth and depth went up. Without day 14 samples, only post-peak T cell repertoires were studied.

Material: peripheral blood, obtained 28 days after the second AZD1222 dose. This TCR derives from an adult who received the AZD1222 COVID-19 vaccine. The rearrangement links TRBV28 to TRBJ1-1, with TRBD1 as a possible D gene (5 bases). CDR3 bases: TGTGCCAGCAGTTTTGGGGGTTTGAACACTGAAGCTTTCTTT. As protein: CASSFGGLNTEAFF.